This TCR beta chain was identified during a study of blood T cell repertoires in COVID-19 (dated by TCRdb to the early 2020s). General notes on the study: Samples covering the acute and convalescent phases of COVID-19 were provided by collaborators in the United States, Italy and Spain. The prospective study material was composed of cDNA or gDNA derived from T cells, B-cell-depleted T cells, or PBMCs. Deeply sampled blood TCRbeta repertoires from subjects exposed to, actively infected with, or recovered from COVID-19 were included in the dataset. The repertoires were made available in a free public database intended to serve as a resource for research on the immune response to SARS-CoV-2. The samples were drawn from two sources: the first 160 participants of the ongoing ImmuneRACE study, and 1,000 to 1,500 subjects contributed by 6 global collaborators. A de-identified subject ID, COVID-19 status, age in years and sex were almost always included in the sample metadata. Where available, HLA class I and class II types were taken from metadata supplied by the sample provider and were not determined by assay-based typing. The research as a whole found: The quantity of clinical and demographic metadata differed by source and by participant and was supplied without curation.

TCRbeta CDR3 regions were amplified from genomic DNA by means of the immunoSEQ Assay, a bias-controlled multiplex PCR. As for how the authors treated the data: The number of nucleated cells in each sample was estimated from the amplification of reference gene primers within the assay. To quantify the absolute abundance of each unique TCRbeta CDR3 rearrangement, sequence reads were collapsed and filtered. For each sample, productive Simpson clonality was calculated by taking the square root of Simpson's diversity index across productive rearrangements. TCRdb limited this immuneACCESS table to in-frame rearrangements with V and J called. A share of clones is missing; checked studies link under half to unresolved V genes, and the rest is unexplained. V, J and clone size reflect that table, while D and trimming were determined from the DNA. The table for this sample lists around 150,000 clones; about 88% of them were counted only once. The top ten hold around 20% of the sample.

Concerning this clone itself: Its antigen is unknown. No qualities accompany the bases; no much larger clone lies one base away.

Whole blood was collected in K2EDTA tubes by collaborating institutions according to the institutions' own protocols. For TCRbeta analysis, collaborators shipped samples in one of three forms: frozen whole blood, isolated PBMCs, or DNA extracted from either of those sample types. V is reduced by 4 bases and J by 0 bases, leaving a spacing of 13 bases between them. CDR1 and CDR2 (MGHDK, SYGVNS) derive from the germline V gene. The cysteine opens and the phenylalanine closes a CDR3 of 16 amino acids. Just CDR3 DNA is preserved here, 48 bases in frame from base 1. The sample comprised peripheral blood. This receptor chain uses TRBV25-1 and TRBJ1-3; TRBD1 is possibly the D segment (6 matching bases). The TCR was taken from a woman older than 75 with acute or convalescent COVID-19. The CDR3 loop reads CASSGAGAYSGNTIYF. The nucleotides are TGTGCCAGCAGTGGGGCAGGGGCATACTCTGGAAACACCATATATTTT.